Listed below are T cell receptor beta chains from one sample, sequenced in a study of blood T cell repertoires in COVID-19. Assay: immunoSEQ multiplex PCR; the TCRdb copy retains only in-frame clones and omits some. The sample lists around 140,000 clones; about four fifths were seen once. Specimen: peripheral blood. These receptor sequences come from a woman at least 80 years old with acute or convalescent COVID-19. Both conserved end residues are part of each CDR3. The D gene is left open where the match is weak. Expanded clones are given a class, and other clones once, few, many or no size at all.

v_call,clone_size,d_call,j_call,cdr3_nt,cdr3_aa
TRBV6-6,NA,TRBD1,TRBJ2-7,TGTGCCAGCAGCGACAGGGCCATCGTGGGCTACGAGCAGTACTTC,CASSDRAIVGYEQYF
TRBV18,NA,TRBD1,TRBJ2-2,TGTGCCAGCTCACGACAGGGGGCCGACACCGGGGAGCTGTTTTTT,CASSRQGADTGELFF
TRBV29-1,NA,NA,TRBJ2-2,TGCAGCGGTGACTTCAACACCGGGGAGCTGTTTTTT,CSGDFNTGELFF
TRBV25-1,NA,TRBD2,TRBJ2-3,TGTGCCAGCAGTCTTCCCCGGGGGGTGAGCACAGATACGCAGTATTTT,CASSLPRGVSTDTQYF
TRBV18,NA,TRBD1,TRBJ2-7,TGTGCCAGCTCACCTCCCGGGACAGGGGCCTACGAGCAGTACTTC,CASSPPGTGAYEQYF
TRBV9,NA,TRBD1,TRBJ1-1,TGTGCCAGCAGCCCGGACGCCAGGGGGTCGAACACTGAAGCTTTCTTT,CASSPDARGSNTEAFF
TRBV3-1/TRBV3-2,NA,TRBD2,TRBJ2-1,TGTGCCAGCAGCGCCAGGGGGAGCGGGAGGGCCGCGTTCTTC,CASSARGSGRAAFF
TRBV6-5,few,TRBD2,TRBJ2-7,TGTGCCAGCAGTTCGCCCGGGACTAGCACCTACGAGCAGTACTTC,CASSSPGTSTYEQYF
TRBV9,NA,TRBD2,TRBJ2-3,TGTGCCAGCAGCGTCAGCGGGGTTAGGCTGGATACGCAGTATTTT,CASSVSGVRLDTQYF
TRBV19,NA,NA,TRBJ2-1,TGTGCCAGTAGTCCCTCCTGGGGGCTCGGCGATGAGCAGTTCTTC,CASSPSWGLGDEQFF
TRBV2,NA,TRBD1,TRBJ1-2,TGTGCCAGCCTATCCCCGGGACAGGGTAGAGGCTACACCTTC,CASLSPGQGRGYTF
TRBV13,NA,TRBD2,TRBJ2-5,TGTGCCAGCAGCTTATTCCGCGGGGGGGCCGTAGAGACCCAGTACTTC,CASSLFRGGAVETQYF
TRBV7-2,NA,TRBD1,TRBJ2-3,TGTGCCAGCAGCCTGGCCGGGACAGGGTCTGGCACAGATACGCAGTATTTT,CASSLAGTGSGTDTQYF
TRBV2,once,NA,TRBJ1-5,TGTGCCAGCAGCTGGGGGGGAGGCAATCAGCCCCAGCATTTT,CASSWGGGNQPQHF
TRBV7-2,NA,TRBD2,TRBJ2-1,TGTGCCAGCAGCTCCTCGGGGGGGCACGGTGAGCAGTTCTTC,CASSSSGGHGEQFF
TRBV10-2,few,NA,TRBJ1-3,TGCGCCAGCAGTGAGGACAGGACGCAAGGAAACACCATATATTTT,CASSEDRTQGNTIYF
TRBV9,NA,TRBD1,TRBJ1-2,TGTGCCAGCAGCGTAACGGGACAGGGGTTTGGCTACACCTTC,CASSVTGQGFGYTF
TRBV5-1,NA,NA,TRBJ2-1,TGCGCCAGCAGCTGGGGGGACGGGCAGTACAATGAGCAGTTCTTC,CASSWGDGQYNEQFF
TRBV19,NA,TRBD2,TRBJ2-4,TGTCCTAGCGGACCTTTAGCCAAAAACATTCAGTACTTC,CPSGPLAKNIQYF
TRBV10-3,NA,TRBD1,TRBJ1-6,TGTGCCATCAGTGAGGGGACAGCCCATAATTCACCCCTCCACTTT,CAISEGTAHNSPLHF
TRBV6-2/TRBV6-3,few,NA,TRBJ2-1,TGTGCCAGCAGTTTAACAACCTACAATGAGCAGTTCTTC,CASSLTTYNEQFF
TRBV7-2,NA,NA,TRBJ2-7,TGTGCCAGCAGCTTAGCGCCGGGGGACCCGTACGAGCAGTACTTC,CASSLAPGDPYEQYF
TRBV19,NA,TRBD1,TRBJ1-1,TGTGCCAGTAGCCTGACAGGGTTGAACACTGAAGCTTTCTTT,CASSLTGLNTEAFF
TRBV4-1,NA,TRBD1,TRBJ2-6,TGCGCCAGCAGCCAAGCTCCGGGACAGGGGCGCTCTGGGGCCAACGTCCTGACTTTC,CASSQAPGQGRSGANVLTF
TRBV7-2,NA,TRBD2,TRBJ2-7,TGTGCCAGCAGCTTAGTCGCGGGAGGGGGGTACGAGCAGTACTTC,CASSLVAGGGYEQYF
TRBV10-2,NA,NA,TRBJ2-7,TGCGCCAGCGGAGGGATGAGACAGACTCCCTACGAGCAGTACTTC,CASGGMRQTPYEQYF
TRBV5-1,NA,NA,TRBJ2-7,TGCGCCAGCAGCTTGGTGGGGGGTGCGGGTTACGAGCAGTACTTC,CASSLVGGAGYEQYF
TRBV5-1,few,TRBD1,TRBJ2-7,TGCGCCAGCAGCTTGACGACAGGGACCTACGAGCAGTACTTC,CASSLTTGTYEQYF
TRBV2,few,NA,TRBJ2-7,TGTGCCAGCGCCCAGGGGACCGTTAGCGAGCAGTACTTC,CASAQGTVSEQYF